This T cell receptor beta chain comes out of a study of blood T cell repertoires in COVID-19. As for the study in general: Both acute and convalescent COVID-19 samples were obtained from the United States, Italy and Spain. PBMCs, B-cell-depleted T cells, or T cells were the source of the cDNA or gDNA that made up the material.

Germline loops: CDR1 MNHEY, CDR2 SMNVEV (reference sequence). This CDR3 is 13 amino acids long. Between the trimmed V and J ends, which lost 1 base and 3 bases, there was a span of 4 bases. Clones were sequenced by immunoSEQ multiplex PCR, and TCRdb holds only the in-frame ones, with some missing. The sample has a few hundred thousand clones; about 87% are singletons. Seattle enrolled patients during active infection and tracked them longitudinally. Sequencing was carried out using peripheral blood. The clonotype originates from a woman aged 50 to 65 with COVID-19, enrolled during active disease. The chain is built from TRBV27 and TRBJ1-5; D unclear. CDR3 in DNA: TGTGCCAGCAGTTTATTCCTCAATCAGCCCCAGCATTTT. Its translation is CASSLFLNQPQHF.